The rows below give T cell receptor beta chains drawn from one sample of a study of blood T cell repertoires in COVID-19. TCRdb's copy holds only in-frame clones and misses some; the assay was immunoSEQ multiplex PCR. The sample contains around 480,000 clones, approximately 89% of which appear only once. The source material was peripheral blood. These receptors all come from a woman between 45 and 65 years old with COVID-19, enrolled during active disease. Each CDR3 is given with its conserved first and last residue. The D gene is left open where the match is weak.

D | length | V | CDR3
- | 14 | TRBV5-4 | CASSLDRGGRGYTF
- | 14 | TRBV25-1 | CASNQIGRNTEAFF
TRBD2 | 16 | TRBV24-1 | CATSDSPGGGRETQYF
- | 14 | TRBV15 | CATSRDSGRGEAFF
TRBD1 | 17 | TRBV5-1 | CASSLKGQLASNYGYTF
- | 16 | TRBV30 | CAWSQELGARDYGYTF
TRBD2 | 16 | TRBV9 | CASSELSGGATDTQYF
- | 12 | TRBV3-1/TRBV3-2 | CASSHFNYEQYF
- | 15 | TRBV5-1 | CASSLGPEEVYGYTF
- | 15 | TRBV5-8 | CASSLTGSFTGELFF
- | 13 | TRBV18 | CASSPGGSYEQYF
- | 15 | TRBV27 | CASRSRTGSNQPQHF
- | 13 | TRBV30 | CAWMREHGSPLHF
- | 14 | TRBV6-5 | CASLDYSGISPLHF
TRBD1 | 16 | TRBV10-3 | CAISEATRTGKNEQFF
- | 13 | TRBV10-3 | CAISPDRNTEAFF
- | 13 | TRBV6-6 | CASRVGHPYEQYF
TRBD1 | 14 | TRBV19 | CASSTRQGVQPQHF
TRBD1 | 14 | TRBV18 | CASSPTGVNQPQHF
- | 17 | TRBV7-9 | CASSLQGPSPASYEQYF
- | 14 | TRBV5-1 | CASTEGENTGELFF
TRBD1 | 16 | TRBV7-3 | CASSEGAFPYTDTQYF
TRBD1 | 15 | TRBV5-1 | CASSLEGQGPDEQYF
TRBD1 | 12 | TRBV2 | CASGTGVQPQHF
- | 14 | TRBV9 | CASSVGGPQETQYF
- | 13 | TRBV6-2/TRBV6-3 | CASSPPRGTEAFF
TRBD1 | 14 | TRBV2 | CASRQGVGTDTQYF
- | 15 | TRBV5-1 | CASSLEGRGVATQYF
TRBD1 | 13 | TRBV27 | CASSLRGRSGYTF
- | 12 | TRBV28 | CASTGYGGEAFF
TRBD1 | 13 | TRBV29-1 | CSVEGTGTYEQYF
TRBD2 | 17 | TRBV7-2 | CASSLDLLAGVTDTQYF
- | 15 | TRBV19 | CASSIGIGGNQPQHF
- | 12 | TRBV18 | CASSPDRNTIYF
- | 14 | TRBV6-5 | CASSYRGGYDTQYF
TRBD1 | 15 | TRBV5-6 | CASSYYRGRGDTQYF
- | 17 | TRBV2 | CASSRRREQRKGTEAFF
- | 16 | TRBV21-1 | CASSRETLSSGNTIYF
- | 15 | TRBV9 | CASSAWDSPAIGYTF
TRBD1 | 16 | TRBV11-2 | CASSLRQGEGHTEAFF
TRBD1 | 16 | TRBV6-1 | CASSEAGTGNTDTQYF
TRBD1 | 16 | TRBV4-1 | CASSQDGTGQSGELFF
TRBD1 | 14 | TRBV5-5 | CASSLAGGTYGYTF
TRBD1 | 18 | TRBV27 | CASSPVYSTGENTDTQYF
- | 13 | TRBV7-2 | CASSLGSVNIQYF
TRBD1 | 18 | TRBV4-1 | CASSQPGRAGGIDQPQHF
- | 13 | TRBV2 | CASSDGGTGEQYF
- | 12 | TRBV29-1 | CSVGRGLTEAFF
TRBD1 | 16 | TRBV5-5 | CASSLGVRGQIYEQYF